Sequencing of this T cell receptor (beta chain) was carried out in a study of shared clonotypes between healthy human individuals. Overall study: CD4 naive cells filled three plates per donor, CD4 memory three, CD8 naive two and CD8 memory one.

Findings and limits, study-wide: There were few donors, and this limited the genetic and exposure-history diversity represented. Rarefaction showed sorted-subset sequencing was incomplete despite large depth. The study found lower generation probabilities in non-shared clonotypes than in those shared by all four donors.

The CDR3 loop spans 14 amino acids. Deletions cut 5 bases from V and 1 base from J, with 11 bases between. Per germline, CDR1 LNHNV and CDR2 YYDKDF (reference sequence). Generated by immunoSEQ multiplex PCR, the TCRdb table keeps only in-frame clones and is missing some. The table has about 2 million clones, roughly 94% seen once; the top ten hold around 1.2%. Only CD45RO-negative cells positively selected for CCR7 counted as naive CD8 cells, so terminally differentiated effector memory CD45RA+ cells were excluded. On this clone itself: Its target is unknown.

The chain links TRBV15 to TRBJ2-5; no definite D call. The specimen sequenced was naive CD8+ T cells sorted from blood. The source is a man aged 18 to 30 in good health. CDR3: CATSPNSIQETQYF. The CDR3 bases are TGTGCCACCAGCCCCAACTCAATCCAAGAGACCCAGTACTTC. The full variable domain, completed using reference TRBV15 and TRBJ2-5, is DAMVIQNPRYQVTQFGKPVTLSCSQTLNHNVMYWYQQKSSQAPKLLFHYYDKDFNNEADTPDNFQSRRPNTSFCFLDIRSPGLGDTAMYLCATSPNSIQETQYFGPGTRLLVL.